This is a list of T cell receptor beta chains from one sample in a study of blood T cell repertoires in COVID-19. Here immunoSEQ multiplex PCR was the method, and the copy in TCRdb shows in-frame clones only, minus some. The sample yields hundreds of thousands of clones, approximately 87% seen once. What was sequenced was PBMCs or T cells enriched from blood (not recorded which). The receptors originated from a woman aged 45 to 65 in a cohort exposed to, infected with or recovered from COVID-19 (not recorded which). The CDR3 runs from the conserved cysteine through the conserved F or W. Fields, in order: D gene, clone size, CDR3 length, J gene, V gene, CDR3 DNA, CDR3 protein. The D gene is left open where the match is weak. The listing skips clone size in some rows; elsewhere it reads once, few, many or a size class.

D: NA
size: NA
length: 12
J: TRBJ1-5
V: TRBV18
DNA: TGTGCCAGCTCACCTAACAATCAGCCCCAGCATTTT
CDR3: CASSPNNQPQHF

D: TRBD1
size: NA
length: 13
J: TRBJ2-5
V: TRBV7-2
DNA: TGTGCCAGCAGCTCCTACAGGGGTGAGACCCAGTACTTC
CDR3: CASSSYRGETQYF

D: TRBD1
size: NA
length: 13
J: TRBJ2-7
V: TRBV7-9
DNA: TGTGCCAGCAGCTCCAGACAGGGTCTCGAGCAGTACTTC
CDR3: CASSSRQGLEQYF

D: NA
size: few
length: 15
J: TRBJ1-6
V: TRBV7-9
DNA: TGTGCCAGCAGCGCGAGGGGGTTCAATAATTCACCCCTCCACTTT
CDR3: CASSARGFNNSPLHF

D: NA
size: NA
length: 14
J: TRBJ2-1
V: TRBV5-4
DNA: TGTGCCAGCAAGGACCAGGGTGCAGGCAATGAGCAGTTCTTC
CDR3: CASKDQGAGNEQFF

D: NA
size: NA
length: 11
J: TRBJ1-6
V: TRBV28
DNA: TGTGCCAGCAGACGGGATTCACCCCTCCACTTT
CDR3: CASRRDSPLHF

D: TRBD2
size: NA
length: 15
J: TRBJ2-5
V: TRBV7-2
DNA: TGTGCCAGCAGCTTGACTAGCGGGGGGACGAGTACCCAGTACTTC
CDR3: CASSLTSGGTSTQYF

D: TRBD1
size: NA
length: 14
J: TRBJ2-5
V: TRBV30
DNA: TGTGCCTGGGCGACAGGGTTTCGGCAAGAGACCCAGTACTTC
CDR3: CAWATGFRQETQYF

D: TRBD1
size: once
length: 14
J: TRBJ2-2
V: TRBV2
DNA: TGTGCCAGCAGAAAGGACAGGGGGGGCGGGGAGCTGTTTTTT
CDR3: CASRKDRGGGELFF

D: TRBD1
size: NA
length: 15
J: TRBJ1-1
V: TRBV9
DNA: TGTGCCAGCAGCTTTGGACAGGGTGTCCACACTGAAGCTTTCTTT
CDR3: CASSFGQGVHTEAFF

D: NA
size: NA
length: 12
J: TRBJ1-1
V: TRBV29-1
DNA: TGCAGCGTTGAAGTCTCGAACACTGAAGCTTTCTTT
CDR3: CSVEVSNTEAFF

D: TRBD1
size: once
length: 14
J: TRBJ2-7
V: TRBV4-3
DNA: TGCGCCAGCAGCCAAGATCAGGGGGACTACGAGCAGTACTTC
CDR3: CASSQDQGDYEQYF

D: TRBD1
size: NA
length: 15
J: TRBJ2-1
V: TRBV20-1
DNA: TGCAGTGCTAGTGGAACCGGGACAGCTTACAATGAGCAGTTCTTC
CDR3: CSASGTGTAYNEQFF

D: NA
size: NA
length: 17
J: TRBJ1-3
V: TRBV5-1
DNA: TGCGCCAGCAGCTTGACGACAGCCAGTGCCTCTGGAAACACCATATATTTT
CDR3: CASSLTTASASGNTIYF

D: NA
size: few
length: 12
J: TRBJ1-2
V: TRBV5-8
DNA: TGTGCCAGCAGCTTGGCGGTATATGGCTACACCTTC
CDR3: CASSLAVYGYTF

D: NA
size: NA
length: 13
J: TRBJ2-5
V: TRBV6-4
DNA: TGTGCCACCTCACGGGGTATTTGGGAGACCCAGTACTTC
CDR3: CATSRGIWETQYF

D: TRBD1
size: NA
length: 15
J: TRBJ1-2
V: TRBV7-8
DNA: TGTGCCAGCAGCTTCGGGACAGGGACTAACTATGGCTACACCTTC
CDR3: CASSFGTGTNYGYTF

D: NA
size: NA
length: 14
J: TRBJ2-1
V: TRBV11-2
DNA: TGTGCCAGCAGCTTAGATGGGCGGGGTTTTGAGCAGTTCTTC
CDR3: CASSLDGRGFEQFF

D: NA
size: NA
length: 16
J: TRBJ2-4
V: TRBV7-9
DNA: TGTGCCAGCAGCCCGGTAATGTTCGCAGCCAAAAACATTCAGTACTTC
CDR3: CASSPVMFAAKNIQYF

D: NA
size: NA
length: 12
J: TRBJ2-1
V: TRBV18
DNA: TGTGCCAGCTCACCGTCAGCGAATGAGCAGTTCTTC
CDR3: CASSPSANEQFF

D: TRBD2
size: NA
length: 14
J: TRBJ2-1
V: TRBV7-3
DNA: TGTGCCAGCAGCTTAGAGCGGGGGGACAATGAGCAGTTCTTC
CDR3: CASSLERGDNEQFF

D: NA
size: NA
length: 15
J: TRBJ1-1
V: TRBV27
DNA: TGTGCCAGCAGTTTATCTTTCTCCCTGAACACTGAAGCTTTCTTT
CDR3: CASSLSFSLNTEAFF

D: NA
size: NA
length: 18
J: TRBJ2-2
V: TRBV2
DNA: TGTGCCAGCCTCCCAGTGGGGGGGCCTTGGACGAACACCGGGGAGCTGTTTTTT
CDR3: CASLPVGGPWTNTGELFF

D: NA
size: NA
length: 13
J: TRBJ2-1
V: TRBV6-5
DNA: TGTGCCAGCAGTTCGTTCAGCAGGAATGAGCAGTTCTTC
CDR3: CASSSFSRNEQFF

D: TRBD1
size: NA
length: 14
J: TRBJ1-4
V: TRBV5-1
DNA: TGCGCCAGCTCCTCCGGGACAGGGGGGGAAAAACTGTTTTTT
CDR3: CASSSGTGGEKLFF

D: NA
size: NA
length: 16
J: TRBJ1-5
V: TRBV24-1
DNA: TGTGCCACCAGTAGTAGGGACAATTATAGCAATCAGCCCCAGCATTTT
CDR3: CATSSRDNYSNQPQHF

D: NA
size: NA
length: 16
J: TRBJ1-3
V: TRBV30
DNA: TGTGCCTGGAGTGTTGGTTCCAGGTCATCTGGAAACACCATATATTTT
CDR3: CAWSVGSRSSGNTIYF

D: TRBD2
size: NA
length: 16
J: TRBJ2-1
V: TRBV18
DNA: TGTGCCAGCTCACCACCGTCAAGCGGGGGGGGAAATGAGCAGTTCTTC
CDR3: CASSPPSSGGGNEQFF

D: NA
size: NA
length: 16
J: TRBJ1-6
V: TRBV7-2
DNA: TGTGCCAGCAGCTTAGCTTCCGGCGTTAGCAATTCACCCCTCCACTTT
CDR3: CASSLASGVSNSPLHF

D: TRBD1
size: NA
length: 18
J: TRBJ1-3
V: TRBV5-1
DNA: TGCGCCAGCAGCTTGGCCCCCCGCGACAGGGGCTTGTCAAACACCATATATTTT
CDR3: CASSLAPRDRGLSNTIYF

D: TRBD1
size: NA
length: 18
J: TRBJ2-6
V: TRBV19
DNA: TGTGCCAGTAGTCGCAGGACAGGGGGCGTAGCTGGGGCCAACGTCCTGACTTTC
CDR3: CASSRRTGGVAGANVLTF

D: NA
size: NA
length: 15
J: TRBJ1-5
V: TRBV5-5
DNA: TGTGCCAGCAGCTCCGGGGGGAATAGCAATCAGCCCCAGCATTTT
CDR3: CASSSGGNSNQPQHF

D: NA
size: NA
length: 14
J: TRBJ1-4
V: TRBV28
DNA: TGTGCCAGCAGCCGGACAGCAACTAATGAAAAACTGTTTTTT
CDR3: CASSRTATNEKLFF

D: TRBD1
size: NA
length: 14
J: TRBJ2-7
V: TRBV7-9
DNA: TGTGCCAGCACCGGGACAGGGGTCTCCTACGAGCAGTACTTC
CDR3: CASTGTGVSYEQYF

D: TRBD2
size: NA
length: 16
J: TRBJ2-5
V: TRBV28
DNA: TGTGCCAGCAGTTCACTAGCGGGCCGCCCACTAGAGACCCAGTACTTC
CDR3: CASSSLAGRPLETQYF

D: TRBD2
size: NA
length: 17
J: TRBJ2-3
V: TRBV4-3
DNA: TGCGCCAGCAGCCAAGAGATAGCGGGGGGGAACACAGATACGCAGTATTTT
CDR3: CASSQEIAGGNTDTQYF

D: TRBD2
size: NA
length: 17
J: TRBJ2-2
V: TRBV5-4
DNA: TGTGCCAGCAGCAGGGCTAGCGGGGGGGGATACACCGGGGAGCTGTTTTTT
CDR3: CASSRASGGGYTGELFF

D: NA
size: NA
length: 17
J: TRBJ1-5
V: TRBV7-2
DNA: TGTGCCAGCAGCCCGGGTTTTGACAGATTTAGCAATCAGCCCCAGCATTTT
CDR3: CASSPGFDRFSNQPQHF

D: NA
size: once
length: 12
J: TRBJ2-5
V: TRBV2
DNA: TGTGCCACCGGGGGACCGCGGGAGACCCAGTACTTC
CDR3: CATGGPRETQYF

D: NA
size: NA
length: 13
J: TRBJ2-7
V: TRBV3-1/TRBV3-2
DNA: TGTGCCAGCAGCTCCGGGACACCCTACGAGCAGTACTTC
CDR3: CASSSGTPYEQYF

D: TRBD1
size: NA
length: 12
J: TRBJ2-5
V: TRBV19
DNA: TGTGCCAGTAGTGACAGGGTTGAGACCCAGTACTTC
CDR3: CASSDRVETQYF

D: NA
size: once
length: 16
J: TRBJ1-1
V: TRBV6-5
DNA: TGTGCCAGCAGTTACACCATACAGGGCCCCACGACTGAAGCTTTCTTT
CDR3: CASSYTIQGPTTEAFF